What follows describes a single T cell receptor (beta chain). Clones were read by immunoSEQ multiplex PCR, and TCRdb kept only the in-frame ones, dropping some. The sample shows 120,000 or so clones, about 81% of them seen only once. The CDR3 loop spans 13 amino acids. Deletions cut 5 bases from V and 7 bases from J, with 9 bases between. The germline V gene has CDR1 SNHLY and CDR2 FYNNEI. This sample is drawn from a study of T cell responses to AZD1222 COVID-19 vaccine. Study-wide context: Recipients boosted at about 4 weeks or about 12 weeks are pooled.

The sequencing used peripheral blood, collected on day 0 of AZD1222 vaccination. The V gene is TRBV2, the J gene TRBJ1-6; D gene unclear. The clonotype was recovered from an adult in good health. The CDR3 nucleotides read TGTGCCAGCAGTTTGACGTTGAATTCACCCCTCCACTTT. This gives the protein CASSLTLNSPLHF.